This T cell receptor beta chain emerged from a study of T cell responses to AZD1222 COVID-19 vaccine. The data were produced by immunoSEQ multiplex PCR, yet TCRdb's version contains in-frame clones alone and is incomplete. The data show tens of thousands of clones, with 90% to 95% seen just once and less than 55% held by the top ten. The source of this sequence is an adult in good health. The sequencing used peripheral blood, collected on day 0 of AZD1222 vaccination.

This CDR3 is CASSVDSLYGYTF. DNA for the CDR3: TGTGCCAGCAGCGTGGACAGTCTCTATGGCTACACCTTC. The genes are TRBV7-2 and TRBJ1-2; perhaps TRBD1 as D (6 bases). Trimming pared 5 bases from V and 4 bases from J, leaving 11 bases between. Germline assignment: CDR1 SGHTA and CDR2 FQGNSA. This CDR3 region has 13 residues. The complete variable domain, with remaining parts taken from reference TRBV7-2 and TRBJ1-2, reads GAGVSQSPSNKVTEKGKDVELRCDPISGHTALYWYRQSLGQGLEFLIYFQGNSAPDKSGLPSDRFSAERTGGSVSTLTIQRTQQEDSAVYLCASSVDSLYGYTFGSGTRLTVV.